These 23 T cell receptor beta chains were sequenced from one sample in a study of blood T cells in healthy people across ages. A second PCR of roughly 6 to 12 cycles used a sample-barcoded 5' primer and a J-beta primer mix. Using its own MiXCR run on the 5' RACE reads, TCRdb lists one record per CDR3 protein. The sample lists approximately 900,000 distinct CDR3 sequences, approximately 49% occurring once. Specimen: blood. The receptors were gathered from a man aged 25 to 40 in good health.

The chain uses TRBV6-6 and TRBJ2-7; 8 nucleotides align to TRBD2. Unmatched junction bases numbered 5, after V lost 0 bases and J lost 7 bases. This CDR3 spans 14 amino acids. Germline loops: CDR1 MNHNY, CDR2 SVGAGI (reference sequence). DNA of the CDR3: TGTGCCAGCAGTTACTCGCGGGGGGCCAATGAGCAGTACTTC. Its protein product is CASSYSRGANEQYF.

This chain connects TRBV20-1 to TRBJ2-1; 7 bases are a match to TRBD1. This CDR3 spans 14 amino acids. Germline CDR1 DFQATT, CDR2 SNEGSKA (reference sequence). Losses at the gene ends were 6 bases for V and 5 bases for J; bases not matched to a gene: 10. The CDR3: CSAPGTAYHNEQFF. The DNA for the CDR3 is TGCAGTGCCCCCGGGACAGCCTATCACAATGAGCAGTTCTTC.

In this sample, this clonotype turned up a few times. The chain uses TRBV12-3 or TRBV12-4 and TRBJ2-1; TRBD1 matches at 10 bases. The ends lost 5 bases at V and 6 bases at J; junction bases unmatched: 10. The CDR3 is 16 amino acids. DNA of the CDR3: TGTGCCAGCAGTCCCATCCGGGACAGGGGAGGCAATGAGCAGTTCTTC. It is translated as CASSPIRDRGGNEQFF.

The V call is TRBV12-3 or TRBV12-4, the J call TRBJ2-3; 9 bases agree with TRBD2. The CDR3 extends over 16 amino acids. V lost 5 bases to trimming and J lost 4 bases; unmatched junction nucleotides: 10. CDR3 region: CASSPIGGGAADTQYF. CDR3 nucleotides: TGTGCCAGCAGTCCGATCGGCGGGGGGGCCGCAGATACGCAGTATTTT.

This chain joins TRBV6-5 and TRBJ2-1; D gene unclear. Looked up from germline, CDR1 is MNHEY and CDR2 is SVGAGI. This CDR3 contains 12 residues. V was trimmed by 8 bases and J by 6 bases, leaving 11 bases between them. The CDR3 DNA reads TGTGCCAGCTATCCGGTCGGCAATGAGCAGTTCTTC. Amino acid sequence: CASYPVGNEQFF.

The DNA for the CDR3 is TGTGCCAGCAGCTCGGTGGACCTAGCCAAAAACATTCAGTACTTC. Encoded protein: CASSSVDLAKNIQYF. The chain carries TRBV11-2 and TRBJ2-4; no firm D call. Per germline, CDR1 SGHAT and CDR2 FQNNGV. The germline V and J ends were trimmed by 4 bases and 0 bases, with 10 bases remaining between them. This CDR3 has 15 amino acids.

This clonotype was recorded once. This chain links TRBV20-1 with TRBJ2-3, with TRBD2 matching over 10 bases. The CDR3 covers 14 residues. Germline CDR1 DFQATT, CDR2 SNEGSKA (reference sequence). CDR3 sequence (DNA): TGCAGGCCGTCTTGGACTAGCGGCGGGGATACGCAGTATTTT. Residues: CRPSWTSGGDTQYF.

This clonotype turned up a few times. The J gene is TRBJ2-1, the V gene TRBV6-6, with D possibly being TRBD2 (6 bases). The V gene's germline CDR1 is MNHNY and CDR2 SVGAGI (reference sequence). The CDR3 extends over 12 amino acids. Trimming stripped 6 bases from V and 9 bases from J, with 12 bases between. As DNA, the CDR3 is TGTGCCAGCAGGTCCTCGGGGGTTGAGCAGTTCTTC. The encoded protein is CASRSSGVEQFF.

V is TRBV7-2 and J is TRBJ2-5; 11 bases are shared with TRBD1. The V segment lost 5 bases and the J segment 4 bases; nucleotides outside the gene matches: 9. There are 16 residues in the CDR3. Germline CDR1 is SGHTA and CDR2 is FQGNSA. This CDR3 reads CASSRNGQGAPETQYF. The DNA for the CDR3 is TGTGCCAGCAGCAGAAACGGACAGGGGGCACCAGAGACCCAGTACTTC. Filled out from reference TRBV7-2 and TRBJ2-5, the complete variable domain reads GAGVSQSPSNKVTEKGKDVELRCDPISGHTALYWYRQSLGQGLEFLIYFQGNSAPDKSGLPSDRFSAERTGGSVSTLTIQRTQQEDSAVYLCASSRNGQGAPETQYFGPGTRLLVL.

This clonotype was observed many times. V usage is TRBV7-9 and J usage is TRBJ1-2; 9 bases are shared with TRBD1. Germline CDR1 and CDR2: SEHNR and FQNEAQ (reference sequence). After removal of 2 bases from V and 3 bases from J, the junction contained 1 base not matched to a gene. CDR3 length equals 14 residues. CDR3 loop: CASSLTGGYYGYTF. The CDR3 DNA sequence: TGTGCCAGCAGCTTAACAGGGGGCTACTATGGCTACACCTTC. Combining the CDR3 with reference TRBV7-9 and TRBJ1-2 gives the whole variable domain DTGVSQNPRHKITKRGQNVTFRCDPISEHNRLYWYRQTLGQGPEFLTYFQNEAQLEKSRLLSDRFSAERPKGSFSTLEIQRTEQGDSAMYLCASSLTGGYYGYTFGSGTRLTVV.

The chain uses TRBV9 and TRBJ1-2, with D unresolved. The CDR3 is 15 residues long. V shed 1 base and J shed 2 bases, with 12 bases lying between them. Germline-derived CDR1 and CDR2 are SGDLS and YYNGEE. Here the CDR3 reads CASSVTEQYNYGYTF. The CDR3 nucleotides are TGTGCCAGCAGCGTAACAGAACAGTACAACTATGGCTACACCTTC.

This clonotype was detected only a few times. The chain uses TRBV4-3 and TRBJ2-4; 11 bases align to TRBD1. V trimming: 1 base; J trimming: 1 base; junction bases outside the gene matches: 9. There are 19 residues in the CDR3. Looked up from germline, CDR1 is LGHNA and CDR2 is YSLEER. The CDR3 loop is CASSQVWTGGEIAKNIQYF. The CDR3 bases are TGCGCCAGCAGCCAAGTCTGGACAGGGGGCGAGATTGCCAAAAACATTCAGTACTTC.

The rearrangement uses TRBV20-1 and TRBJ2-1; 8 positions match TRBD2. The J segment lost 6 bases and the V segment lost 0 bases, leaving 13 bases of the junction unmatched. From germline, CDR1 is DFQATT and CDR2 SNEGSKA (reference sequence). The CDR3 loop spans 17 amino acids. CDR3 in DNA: TGCAGTGCTAGAGAAAACGGAGGGAGCGGGAGTTGCAATGAGCAGTTCTTC. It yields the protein CSARENGGSGSCNEQFF.

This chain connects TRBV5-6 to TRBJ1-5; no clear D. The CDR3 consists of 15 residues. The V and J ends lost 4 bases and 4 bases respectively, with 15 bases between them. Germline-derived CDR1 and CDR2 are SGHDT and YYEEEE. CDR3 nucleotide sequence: TGTGCCAGCAGCCTATATCAGGCAGAGAATCAGCCCCAGCATTTT. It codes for CASSLYQAENQPQHF. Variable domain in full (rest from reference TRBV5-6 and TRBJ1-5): DAGVTQSPTHLIKTRGQQVTLRCSPKSGHDTVSWYQQALGQGPQFIFQYYEEEERQRGNFPDRFSGHQFPNYSSELNVNALLLGDSALYLCASSLYQAENQPQHFGDGTRLSIL.

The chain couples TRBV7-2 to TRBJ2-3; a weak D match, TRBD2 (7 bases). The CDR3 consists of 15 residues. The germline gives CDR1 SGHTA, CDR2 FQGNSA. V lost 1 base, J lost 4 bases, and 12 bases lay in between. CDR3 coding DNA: TGTGCCAGCAGCTTAGAGGGGGGGCTTCCAGATACGCAGTATTTT. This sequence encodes CASSLEGGLPDTQYF.

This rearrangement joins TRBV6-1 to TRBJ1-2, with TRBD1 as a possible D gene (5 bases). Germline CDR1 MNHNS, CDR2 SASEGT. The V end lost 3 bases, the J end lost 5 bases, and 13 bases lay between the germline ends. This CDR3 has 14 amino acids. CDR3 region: CASSERQPYYGYTF. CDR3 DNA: TGTGCCAGCAGTGAGAGACAGCCCTATTATGGCTACACCTTC.

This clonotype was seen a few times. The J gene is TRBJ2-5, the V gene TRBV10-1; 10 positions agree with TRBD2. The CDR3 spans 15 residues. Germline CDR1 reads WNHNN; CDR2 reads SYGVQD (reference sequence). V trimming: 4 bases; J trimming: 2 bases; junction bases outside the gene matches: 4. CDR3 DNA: TGCGCCAGCAGTGGAGCGGGGGGGTTTCAAGAGACCCAGTACTTC. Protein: CASSGAGGFQETQYF.

The DNA of the CDR3 is TGTGCCAGCAGTTTCGACCACGACAATGAGCAGTTCTTC. Its translation: CASSFDHDNEQFF. V is TRBV6-1 and J is TRBJ2-1; unclear D gene. The V end was cut by 5 bases, the J end by 5 bases, with 10 bases between. Germline values: CDR1 MNHNS, CDR2 SASEGT. The CDR3 covers 13 residues.

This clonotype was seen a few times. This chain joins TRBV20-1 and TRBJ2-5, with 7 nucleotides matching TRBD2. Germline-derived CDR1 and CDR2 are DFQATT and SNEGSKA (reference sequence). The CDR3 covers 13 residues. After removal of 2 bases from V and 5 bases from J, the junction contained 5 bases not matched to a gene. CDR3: CSARPLAVETQYF. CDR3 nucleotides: TGCAGTGCTAGACCCCTAGCGGTGGAGACCCAGTACTTC.

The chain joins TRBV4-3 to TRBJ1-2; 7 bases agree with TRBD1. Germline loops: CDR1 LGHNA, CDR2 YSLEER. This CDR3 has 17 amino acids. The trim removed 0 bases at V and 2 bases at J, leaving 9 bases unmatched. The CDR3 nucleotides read TGCGCCAGCAGCCAAGATCGGGGGACAGATAAAAACTATGGCTACACCTTC. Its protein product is CASSQDRGTDKNYGYTF.

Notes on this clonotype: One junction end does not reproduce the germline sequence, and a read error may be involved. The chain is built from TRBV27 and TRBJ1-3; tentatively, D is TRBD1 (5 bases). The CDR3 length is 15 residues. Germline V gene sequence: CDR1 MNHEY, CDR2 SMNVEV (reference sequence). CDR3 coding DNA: TGTGCCAGCTCTCTCCGGAGGGGTTCTGGAAACACCACATATTTT. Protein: CASSLRRGSGNTTYF.

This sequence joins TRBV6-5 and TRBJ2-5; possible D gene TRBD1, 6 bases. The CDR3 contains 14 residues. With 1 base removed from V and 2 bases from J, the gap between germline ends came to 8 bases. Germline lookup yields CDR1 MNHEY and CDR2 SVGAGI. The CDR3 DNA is TGTGCCAGCAGTTACTTCCAGGGGCAAGAGACCCAGTACTTC. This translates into CASSYFQGQETQYF.

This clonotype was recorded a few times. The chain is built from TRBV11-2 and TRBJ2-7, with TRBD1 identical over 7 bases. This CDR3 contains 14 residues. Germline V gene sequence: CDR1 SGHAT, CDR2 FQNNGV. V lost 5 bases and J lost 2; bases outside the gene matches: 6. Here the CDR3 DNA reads TGTGCCAGCAGCGTCTCGGGACAGCCCTACGAGCAGTACTTC. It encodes CASSVSGQPYEQYF.